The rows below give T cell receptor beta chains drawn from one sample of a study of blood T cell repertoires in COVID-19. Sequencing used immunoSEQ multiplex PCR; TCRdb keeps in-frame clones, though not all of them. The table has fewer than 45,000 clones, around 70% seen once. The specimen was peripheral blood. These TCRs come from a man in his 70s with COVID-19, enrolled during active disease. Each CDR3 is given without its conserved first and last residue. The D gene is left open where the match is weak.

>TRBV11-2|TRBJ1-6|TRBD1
ASSGDSNSPLH
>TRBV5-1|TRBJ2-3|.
ASSTTGEGTDTQY
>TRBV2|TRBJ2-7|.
ASRRQTSSYEQY
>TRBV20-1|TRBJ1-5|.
SASRGGGGQPQH
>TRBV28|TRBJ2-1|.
ASSFAGRSYNEQF
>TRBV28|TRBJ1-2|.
ASSAPSAGMVYGYT
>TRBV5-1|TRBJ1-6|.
ASKDFGDSPLH
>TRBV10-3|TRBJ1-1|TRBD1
ASEQGGFTEAF
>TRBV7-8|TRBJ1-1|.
ASSQDSMNTEAF
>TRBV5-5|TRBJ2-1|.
ASSLDSTSNEQF
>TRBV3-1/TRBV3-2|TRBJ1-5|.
ASSQGRGIGNQPQH
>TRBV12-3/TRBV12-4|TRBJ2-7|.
ASSVRGRSEQY
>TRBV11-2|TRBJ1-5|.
ASSLGGRNQPQH
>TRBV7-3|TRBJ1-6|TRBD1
ASSPTGSYNSPLH
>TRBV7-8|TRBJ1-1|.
ASSPREGNTEAF
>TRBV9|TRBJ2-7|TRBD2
ASSVGLAGDLYEQY
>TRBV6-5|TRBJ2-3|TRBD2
ASSTGTSGADTQY
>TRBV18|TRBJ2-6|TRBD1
ASSPYTTGAGANVLT
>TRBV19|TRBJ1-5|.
ATSERQSIGPQH
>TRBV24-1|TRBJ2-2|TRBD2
ATTEGLAATGELF
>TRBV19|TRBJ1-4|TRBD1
ASSPGGARFGEKLF
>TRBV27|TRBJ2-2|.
ASSLSRTLNTGELF
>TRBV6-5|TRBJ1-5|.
ASRRGSNQPQH
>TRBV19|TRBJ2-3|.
ASSMGRGHTDTQY
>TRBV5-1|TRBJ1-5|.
ASSPDRGNQPQH
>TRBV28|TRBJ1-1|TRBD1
ASGQGWTEAF
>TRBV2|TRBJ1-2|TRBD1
ASRPGQAREGYT
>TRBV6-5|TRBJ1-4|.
ASGAGEKLF
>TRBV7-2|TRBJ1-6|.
ASSLTSSPLH
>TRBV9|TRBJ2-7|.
ASSPIPGLNYEQY
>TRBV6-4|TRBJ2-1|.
ASSERGGLSDEQF
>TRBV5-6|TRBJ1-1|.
ASSPGPSGAF
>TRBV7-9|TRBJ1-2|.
ASSHSLYGYT
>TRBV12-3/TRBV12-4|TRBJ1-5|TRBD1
ASSPQGDQPQH
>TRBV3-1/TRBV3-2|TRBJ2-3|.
ASSQVGGPDTQY
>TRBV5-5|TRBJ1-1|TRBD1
ASSAVGQGNTEAF
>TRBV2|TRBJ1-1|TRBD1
ASSPNRGMDTEAF
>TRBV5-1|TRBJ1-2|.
ASSLVGENYGYT
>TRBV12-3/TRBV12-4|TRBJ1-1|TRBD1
ASRGQGNTEAF
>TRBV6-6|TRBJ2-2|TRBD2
ASIGLAGEGTGELF
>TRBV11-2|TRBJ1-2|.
ASSSWTVGGYGYT
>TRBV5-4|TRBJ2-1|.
ASSLEAGTPGEQF
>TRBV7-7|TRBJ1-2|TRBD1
ASSKDRGRGGYT
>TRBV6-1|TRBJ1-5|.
ASSEEIIQPQH
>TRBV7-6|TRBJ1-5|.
ASSQRGDSNQPQH
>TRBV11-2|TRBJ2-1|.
ASSPERGKWVNEQF